This TCR beta chain was recovered during a study of cytomegalovirus exposure and HLA in healthy donors. Whole-study findings and limits: The study carried out a later analysis of TCR beta sequences. It associated some 18,000 of them with specific HLA alleles at a false discovery rate of 0.05. The CMV antigen specificity of a few CMV-associated chains was confirmed through in vitro analysis. Usually a TCR sequence was rare, but some public TCRs were found in many donors.

In regard to this clone: Its specificity is unknown.

Donors likely had unrecorded immune exposures despite being nominally healthy when sampled. PCR involved 60 Vbeta and 13 Jbeta primers. Assay used: immunoSEQ multiplex PCR; TCRdb lists only in-frame clones, some missing. The repertoire holds approximately 140,000 clones, with approximately 80% as singletons. Trimming cost V 8 bases and J 7 bases, with 15 bases left between them. Germline-derived CDR1 and CDR2 are SNHLY and FYNNEI. The CDR3 spans 12 residues. Sequenced: PBMCs. The chain uses TRBV2 and TRBJ2-7; tentative D call: TRBD2 (5 bases). This TCR came from a middle-aged man in good health and CMV-seropositive. CDR3 nucleotides: TGTGCCAGCGGCTTATCCTCGGGGGAGCAGTACTTC. Translating it yields CASGLSSGEQYF.